Listed below are T cell receptor beta chains from one sample, sequenced in a study of cytomegalovirus exposure and HLA in healthy donors. TCRdb's copy holds only in-frame clones and misses some; the assay was immunoSEQ multiplex PCR. The sample contains about 200,000 clones, 80% to 90% of which appear only once. The sequencing sample was made of PBMCs. Source of these receptors: a woman between 25 and 40 years old in good health and CMV-seronegative. Each CDR3 is given with its conserved first and last residue. The D gene is left open where the match is weak. Rows may omit the clone size; those that give it use once, few, many or a size class.

D: NA
size: NA
J: TRBJ2-3
V: TRBV6-1
CDR3: CASSDRPGQDTQYF
DNA: TGTGCCAGCAGTGACAGGCCAGGGCAAGATACGCAGTATTTT

D: NA
size: NA
J: TRBJ2-5
V: TRBV5-6
CDR3: CASSFLRETQYF
DNA: TGTGCCAGCAGCTTTTTGCGAGAGACCCAGTACTTC

D: NA
size: once
J: TRBJ2-4
V: TRBV5-8
CDR3: CASSRLGRTKNIQYF
DNA: TGTGCCAGCAGCCGCCTGGGCAGGACCAAAAACATTCAGTACTTC

D: NA
size: NA
J: TRBJ2-1
V: TRBV11-2
CDR3: CASSWAGQYNEQFF
DNA: TGTGCCAGCAGCTGGGCGGGGCAATACAATGAGCAGTTCTTC

D: TRBD1
size: NA
J: TRBJ1-4
V: TRBV2
CDR3: CASSQTGGDEKLFF
DNA: TGTGCCAGCAGCCAGACAGGGGGAGATGAAAAACTGTTTTTT

D: TRBD2
size: NA
J: TRBJ2-1
V: TRBV5-1
CDR3: CASSLGLAGGGEQFF
DNA: TGCGCCAGCAGCTTGGGACTAGCGGGGGGAGGTGAGCAGTTCTTC

D: TRBD2
size: NA
J: TRBJ2-1
V: TRBV2
CDR3: CASSGHGRAGVPNEQFF
DNA: TGTGCCAGCAGTGGCCACGGGCGAGCGGGAGTCCCCAATGAGCAGTTCTTC

D: NA
size: NA
J: TRBJ2-1
V: TRBV2
CDR3: CASSDGLAASSYNEQFF
DNA: TGTGCCAGCAGTGATGGATTAGCTGCGAGCTCCTACAATGAGCAGTTCTTC

D: NA
size: NA
J: TRBJ2-3
V: TRBV5-5
CDR3: CASSSRQIYLTDTQYF
DNA: TGTGCCAGCAGCTCCCGACAGATATATTTGACGGATACGCAGTATTTT

D: NA
size: few
J: TRBJ1-3
V: TRBV4-1
CDR3: CASSQDRLYRPTGNTIYF
DNA: TGCGCCAGCAGCCAAGATAGGTTGTACAGGCCGACTGGAAACACCATATATTTT

D: TRBD1
size: NA
J: TRBJ1-5
V: TRBV28
CDR3: CASSTGGSRQPQHF
DNA: TGTGCCAGCAGTACAGGGGGCTCTCGACAGCCCCAGCATTTT

D: NA
size: NA
J: TRBJ2-5
V: TRBV5-1
CDR3: CASSLTGSGETQYF
DNA: TGCGCCAGCAGCTTGACAGGGAGTGGAGAGACCCAGTACTTC

D: NA
size: NA
J: TRBJ1-5
V: TRBV15
CDR3: CATQPGGSNQPQHF
DNA: TGTGCCACCCAACCCGGGGGTAGCAATCAGCCCCAGCATTTT

D: NA
size: NA
J: TRBJ2-3
V: TRBV6-4
CDR3: CASSRRTDTQYF
DNA: TGTGCCAGCAGTCGTCGGACAGATACGCAGTATTTT

D: NA
size: NA
J: TRBJ2-3
V: TRBV6-1
CDR3: CASSEGLASDTQYF
DNA: TGTGCCAGCAGTGAAGGGCTAGCGTCAGATACGCAGTATTTT

D: TRBD1
size: NA
J: TRBJ1-2
V: TRBV9
CDR3: CASSAQTGQVLSYTF
DNA: TGTGCCAGCAGCGCTCAGACAGGGCAGGTCTTGAGCTACACCTTC

D: TRBD1
size: NA
J: TRBJ1-2
V: TRBV5-1
CDR3: CASSLRDRGTDGYTF
DNA: TGCGCCAGCAGCTTAAGGGACAGGGGGACGGATGGCTACACCTTC